The present T cell receptor beta chain was sequenced within a study of blood T cells in healthy people across ages. Points from the study as a whole: Per million T cells, the diversity of TCR beta decreased roughly linearly as age advanced. Donors of long life had a larger count of naive CD4+ cells and greater diversity than aged donors.

About this clonotype itself: The antigen remains unidentified.

Researchers report isolating at least 7 million PBMCs per sample. With 2 bases removed from V and 6 bases from J, the gap between germline ends came to 10 bases. The CDR3 spans 13 residues. Together with a sample-barcoded 5' primer, a J-beta primer mix was included in a second PCR lasting about 7 to 11 cycles. TCRdb redid the calling of the 5' RACE reads with MiXCR, one entry per CDR3 protein. This table has 1.2 million to 1.5 million distinct CDR3 sequences, around 59% appearing once. This chain links TRBV12-3 or TRBV12-4 with TRBJ1-1; TRBD1 might be the D (6 bases). This clonotype was sampled from a man between 18 and 29 years old in good health. Sample: blood. This chain's CDR3 is CASSLKGGSEAFF. The CDR3 region has the DNA TGTGCCAGCAGTTTAAAAGGGGGGTCTGAAGCTTTCTTT.